These 31 T cell receptor beta chains originate from one sample sequenced in a study of PD-1 blockade in classical Hodgkin lymphoma. Stated time point: cycle 4 day 1 (C4D1), after more than five weeks of nivolumab. Each of the patients experienced relapse following autologous stem cell transplantation, and their brentuximab vedotin exposure differed. Here immunoSEQ multiplex PCR was the method, and the copy in TCRdb shows in-frame clones only, minus some. Seen here are 43,000 or so clones, around 78% observed once, and the top ten hold around a third. This sample comprised peripheral blood mononuclear cells (PBMCs), obtained before the fourth cycle of nivolumab. The receptor source for this set is a human donor with classical Hodgkin lymphoma.

The rearrangement joins TRBV7-2 to TRBJ2-3, with 8 bases that match TRBD2. The V segment lost 0 bases and the J segment 2 bases; nucleotides outside the gene matches: 4. Germline V lookup: CDR1 SGHTA, CDR2 FQGNSA. This CDR3 has 16 residues. In DNA, the CDR3 is TGTGCCAGCAGCTTAGCGAACGGGGGGGCCACAGATACGCAGTATTTT. Amino acids: CASSLANGGATDTQYF.

The J gene is TRBJ2-3, the V gene TRBV2; 7 bases match TRBD1. The germline V gene encodes CDR1 SNHLY and CDR2 FYNNEI. V shed 7 bases, J shed 0 bases, and the junction held 10 bases outside the gene matches. The CDR3 loop spans 16 amino acids. CDR3 in amino acids: CASKNRGGSSTDTQYF. The CDR3, as DNA: TGTGCCAGCAAAAACAGGGGCGGATCTAGCACAGATACGCAGTATTTT.

V is TRBV1 and J is TRBJ1-5; TRBD1, the D gene given by the table, was not confirmed from the DNA. TRBV1 is an annotated pseudogene. The CDR3 covers 15 residues. This CDR3 is CTSTSGIRGNQPQHF. CDR3 nucleotide sequence: TGCACCAGCACCTCCGGGATAAGGGGGAATCAGCCCCAGCATTTT.

This clone was recorded once. The junction and the germline gene differ at one end; a read error may be behind it. The CDR3 sequence is CASSETGQDHPHF. The CDR3 region has the DNA TGTGCCAGCAGTGAAACGGGACAGGACCACCCCCATTTC. This chain uses TRBV2 with TRBJ2-7; 8 nucleotides line up with TRBD1. The CDR3 consists of 13 residues. CDR1 and CDR2 from the germline V gene are SNHLY and FYNNEI.

The V and J genes are TRBV7-3 and TRBJ1-2; D gene uncertain. V was clipped by 5 bases and J by 5 bases, with 6 bases between them. This CDR3 is 11 amino acids long. The germline V gene encodes CDR1 SGHTA and CDR2 FQGTGA. CDR3: CASSPGYGYTF. The CDR3 nucleotides are TGTGCCAGCAGCCCGGGTTATGGCTACACCTTC.

The chain uses TRBV6-1 and TRBJ1-6; a possible D gene is TRBD1 (6 bases). The germline V and J ends were trimmed by 7 bases and 5 bases, with 12 bases remaining between them. CDR3 length equals 14 residues. Per germline, CDR1 MNHNS and CDR2 SASEGT. The CDR3 coding sequence is TGTGCCAGCAAACTGGACAGTAATAATTCACCCCTCCACTTT. Its translation is CASKLDSNNSPLHF.

Note on this clone: At the DNA level, this CDR3 is encoded by other sequences in the same sample as well. CDR3 residues: CASSLGQGVYNEQFF. The CDR3 coding sequence is TGTGCCAGCAGTTTGGGTCAGGGGGTTTACAATGAGCAGTTCTTC. The gene calls are TRBV27 and TRBJ2-1, with 7 bases matching TRBD1. CDR3 length: 15 residues. The V gene end was trimmed by 3 bases and the J gene end by 4 bases; junction bases not matched to a gene: 6. The germline V gene encodes CDR1 MNHEY and CDR2 SMNVEV (reference sequence).

The chain links TRBV18 to TRBJ2-5, with a tentative D call TRBD2 (6 bases). The length of the CDR3 is 14 residues. The V gene's germline CDR1 is KGHSH and CDR2 LQKENI. V lost 4 bases, J lost 4 bases, and 13 bases lay in between. In nucleotides, the CDR3 is TGTGCCAGCTCACTCACGAAGGGAGGAGAGACCCAGTACTTC. Encoded protein: CASSLTKGGETQYF. The full variable domain, completed using reference TRBV18 and TRBJ2-5, is NAGVMQNPRHLVRRRGQEARLRCSPMKGHSHVYWYRQLPEEGLKFMVYLQKENIIDESGMPKERFSAEFPKEGPSILRIQQVVRGDSAAYFCASSLTKGGETQYFGPGTRLLVL.

This clone occurred a few times. The rearrangement joins TRBV5-1 to TRBJ1-1; no clear D. The length of the CDR3 is 13 residues. Germline V gives CDR1 SGHRS, CDR2 YFSETQ. Trimming shortened V by 3 bases and J by 1 base, and 7 bases separated the two germline ends. Written as DNA, the CDR3 is TGCGCCAGCAGCTATGACAAGAACACTGAAGCTTTCTTT. This encodes CASSYDKNTEAFF.

The V gene is TRBV5-1, the J gene TRBJ2-3; TRBD1 is a possible D gene (5 bases). CDR1 and CDR2 (germline): SGHRS, YFSETQ. Trimming pared 1 base from V and 6 bases from J, leaving 15 bases between. This CDR3 comprises 15 residues. The CDR3, as DNA: TGCGCCAGCAGCTTGAGGGCAGGGTCGGCGGATACGCAGTATTTT. Its translation: CASSLRAGSADTQYF.

This clone was found a few times. V usage is TRBV6-6 and J usage is TRBJ1-1; a weak D match, TRBD1 (6 bases). CDR3 length equals 12 residues. The V and J ends lost 1 base and 10 bases respectively, with 10 bases between them. Germline V lookup: CDR1 MNHNY, CDR2 SVGAGI (reference sequence). CDR3 in amino acids: CASSYWGQGAFF. The CDR3 DNA is TGTGCCAGCAGTTACTGGGGGCAGGGAGCTTTCTTT.

J is TRBJ2-1 and V is TRBV7-9; D may be TRBD1 (6 bases). The germline V gene encodes CDR1 SEHNR and CDR2 FQNEAQ (reference sequence). Trimming took off 2 bases at V and 6 bases at J, with 11 bases between the two ends. This CDR3 has 14 residues. The CDR3 loop reads CASSLSGGLNEQFF. The DNA for the CDR3 is TGTGCCAGCAGCTTAAGTGGGGGCCTCAATGAGCAGTTCTTC.

The V gene is TRBV18, the J gene TRBJ2-3; the D is unclear. V was cut by 2 bases and J by 0 bases, with 0 bases left in between. CDR1 and CDR2 from the germline V gene are KGHSH and LQKENI. CDR3 size: 12 residues. The CDR3 loop reads CASSPSTDTQYF. The CDR3 DNA sequence: TGTGCCAGCTCACCAAGCACAGATACGCAGTATTTT.

The chain combines TRBV6-6 with TRBJ1-2; D ambiguous. V lost 4 bases to trimming and J lost 7 bases, with 10 bases between them. The length of the CDR3 is 12 residues. From germline, CDR1 is MNHNY and CDR2 SVGAGI (reference sequence). The CDR3 DNA sequence: TGTGCCAGCAGTTCCTTGAGGGCTGGCTACACCTTC. Protein product: CASSSLRAGYTF.

The chain employs TRBV27 and TRBJ1-5; D remains unclear. This CDR3 has 16 residues. V dropped 6 bases and J dropped 2 bases, with 17 bases sitting between them. Germline V lookup: CDR1 MNHEY, CDR2 SMNVEV (reference sequence). The CDR3 sequence: CASRGTEAGGNQPQHF. The CDR3, as DNA: TGTGCCAGCAGGGGCACGGAGGCTGGCGGCAATCAGCCCCAGCATTTT.

The chain combines TRBV9 with TRBJ2-5, with D possibly being TRBD1 (5 bases). Germline V gene sequence: CDR1 SGDLS, CDR2 YYNGEE. The CDR3 spans 13 residues. Trimming left V 6 bases short and J 2 bases short, with 11 bases between. The CDR3 nucleotides are TGTGCCAGCAAGGGGCAGTCTCAAGAGACCCAGTACTTC. Its protein product is CASKGQSQETQYF.

V usage is TRBV19 and J usage is TRBJ2-2; possibly TRBD1 or TRBD2 for D (5 bases each). CDR1 is LNHDA and CDR2 is SQIVND in the germline V gene (reference sequence). The CDR3 is 15 residues long. V lost 7 bases and J 6 bases, leaving 18 bases between the germline ends. The CDR3 bases are TGTGCCAGTAACCCCATGATTCAGGGAGCCGGGGAGCTGTTTTTT. It translates to CASNPMIQGAGELFF.

The chain joins TRBV7-8 to TRBJ2-2; D is possibly TRBD1 (6 bases). The CDR3 loop spans 15 amino acids. V was shortened by 1 base and J by 2 bases, with 8 bases between the two germline ends. Germline CDR1 reads SGHVS; CDR2 reads FQNEAQ. CDR3 sequence reads: CASSLVGTNTGELFF. CDR3 in DNA: TGTGCCAGCAGCTTAGTCGGGACAAACACCGGGGAGCTGTTTTTT.

This clone was found once. The rearrangement uses TRBV25-1 and TRBJ1-2, with a weak D call TRBD1 (6 bases). V was pared by 2 bases and J by 7 bases, with 11 bases between. The CDR3 is made up of 13 amino acids. CDR1 is MGHDK, CDR2 SYGVNS, per germline. The CDR3 sequence: CASSEGGRLGYTF. The CDR3 DNA is TGTGCCAGCAGTGAAGGGGGGCGTCTTGGCTACACCTTC.

This chain connects TRBV19 to TRBJ2-3, with TRBD1 matching over 11 bases. This CDR3 is 17 amino acids long. Germline CDR1 reads LNHDA; CDR2 reads SQIVND (reference sequence). J was trimmed by 6 bases and V by 3 bases; bases with no gene match: 11. In DNA form, the CDR3 reads TGTGCCAGTAGTATGGGGAGAGGACAGGGGGCATCGGATACGCAGTATTTT. Its translation: CASSMGRGQGASDTQYF.

The chain carries TRBV28 and TRBJ1-3; D not certain. Germline lookup yields CDR1 MDHEN and CDR2 SYDVKM. V was pared by 10 bases and J by 2 bases, with 15 bases between. The CDR3 extends over 14 amino acids. CDR3 nucleotide sequence: TGTGCCACGATGGGATGGAGGCCTGGAAACACCATATATTTT. As protein: CATMGWRPGNTIYF.

In this sample, this clone turned up a few times. The genes are TRBV11-3 and TRBJ1-1; the D gene is possibly TRBD1 (5 bases). The CDR3 consists of 14 residues. V shed 3 bases and J shed 4 bases, with 12 bases lying between them. Germline lookup yields CDR1 SGHNT and CDR2 YENEEA. CDR3 loop: CASSFEAGSTEAFF. DNA for the CDR3: TGTGCCAGCAGCTTTGAGGCAGGGAGCACTGAAGCTTTCTTT.

V gene TRBV7-2 combines with J gene TRBJ1-4; no reliable D call. V gave up 5 bases and J gave up 0 bases, with 10 bases separating them. Germline-derived CDR1 and CDR2 are SGHTA and FQGNSA. The CDR3 runs 15 residues. DNA of the CDR3: TGTGCCAGCAGCACCTACATCGCAACTAATGAAAAACTGTTTTTT. Protein: CASSTYIATNEKLFF.

This chain joins TRBV2 and TRBJ1-5, with 7 nucleotides matching TRBD1. The CDR3 loop spans 14 amino acids. Looked up from germline, CDR1 is SNHLY and CDR2 is FYNNEI. Germline trimming cut 8 bases from V and 0 bases from J; bases unmatched to any gene: 4. CDR3 nucleotide sequence: TGTGCCAGCGGGGGGACAGTTAGCAATCAGCCCCAGCATTTT. Its protein is CASGGTVSNQPQHF.

This clone was seen a single time. This chain connects TRBV28 to TRBJ1-5; D ambiguous. Trimming left V 2 bases short and J 3 bases short, with 8 bases between. CDR1 is MDHEN, CDR2 SYDVKM, per germline. The CDR3 runs 14 residues. As DNA, the CDR3 is TGTGCCAGCAGTTTAATTTCAATCAATCAGCCCCAGCATTTT. It is translated as CASSLISINQPQHF.

The V gene is TRBV7-7, the J gene TRBJ2-5; D perhaps matches TRBD1 (5 bases). V lost 5 bases and J 1 base, leaving 8 bases between the germline ends. CDR1 SSHAT and CDR2 FNYEAQ come from the germline V gene (reference sequence). The CDR3 extends over 13 amino acids. The CDR3 reads CASSRDSQETQYF. DNA for the CDR3: TGTGCCAGCAGCAGAGACAGCCAAGAGACCCAGTACTTC.

This chain links TRBV4-1 with TRBJ2-6; D tentatively reads TRBD1 or TRBD2 (5 bases each). From germline, CDR1 is MGHRA and CDR2 YSYEKL. V was pared by 4 bases and J by 3 bases, with 13 bases between. There are 16 residues in the CDR3. The CDR3 DNA follows: TGCGCCAGCAGCCCTTACGAGGGGAGTGGGGCCAACGTCCTGACTTTC. It is translated as CASSPYEGSGANVLTF.

This chain uses TRBV7-2 with TRBJ1-3; TRBD1 agrees at 7 bases. V lost 6 bases and J lost 2; bases outside the gene matches: 7. The germline V gene encodes CDR1 SGHTA and CDR2 FQGNSA. This CDR3 region has 15 residues. CDR3 bases: TGTGCCAGCAGTCGACAACAGGGGACTGGAAACACCATATATTTT. It is translated as CASSRQQGTGNTIYF.

V is TRBV10-3 and J is TRBJ1-1, with 12 bases matching TRBD1. This CDR3 comprises 15 residues. The junction had 9 bases not matched to a gene; V was cut back by 9 bases and J by 4 bases. CDR1 and CDR2 (germline): ENHRY, SYGVKD. CDR3 in DNA: TGTGCCATAGGCCGGGACAGGGGGCTTCTCACTGAAGCTTTCTTT. It is translated as CAIGRDRGLLTEAFF.

This chain joins TRBV19 and TRBJ1-5; D is ambiguous. Per the germline V gene, CDR1 is LNHDA and CDR2 is SQIVND (reference sequence). With 7 bases removed from V and 6 bases from J, the gap between germline ends came to 19 bases. This CDR3 is built from 15 residues. The CDR3 DNA reads as TGTGCCAGTACGGGCCAGGCCCGAAGCGGTCAGCCCCAGCATTTT. Residues: CASTGQARSGQPQHF.

The gene calls are TRBV5-8 and TRBJ2-5, with 9 bases aligning to TRBD2. This CDR3 has 16 residues. Germline V CDR1 and CDR2: SGHTS, YDEGEE. J gave up 0 bases and V 5 bases, and 8 bases lay outside the gene matches. In DNA form, the CDR3 reads TGTGCCAGCAGGCCATTTGGCGGGGGGGACCAAGAGACCCAGTACTTC. Amino acids: CASRPFGGGDQETQYF.